Listed below are T cell receptor beta chains from one sample, sequenced in a study of HIV-infected patients and healthy controls. MiXCR, applied by TCRdb to the 5' RACE reads, yields one record per CDR3 protein. Of tens of thousands of distinct CDR3 sequences in the sample, 15% to 20% were seen once. Sequenced sample: CD4+ T cells from blood. The receptors were gathered from a human donor in good health. Both conserved end residues are part of each CDR3. The D gene is left open where the match is weak.

V gene: TRBV30; CDR3 length: 14; D gene: -; CDR3 protein: CAWSPEQTDSPLHF
V gene: TRBV10-3; CDR3 length: 14; D gene: TRBD1; CDR3 protein: CATQGARGNQPQHF
V gene: TRBV9; CDR3 length: 15; D gene: TRBD2; CDR3 protein: CASSVLAGPAYEQYF
V gene: TRBV6-2/TRBV6-3; CDR3 length: 15; D gene: TRBD1; CDR3 protein: CASSSRGQGRSEQFF
V gene: TRBV3-1; CDR3 length: 14; D gene: -; CDR3 protein: CASSQDHRVNEAFF
V gene: TRBV5-1; CDR3 length: 15; D gene: -; CDR3 protein: CASSLAGQQAQPQHF
V gene: TRBV30; CDR3 length: 15; D gene: -; CDR3 protein: CALEGSGGGGSPLHF
V gene: TRBV5-1; CDR3 length: 13; D gene: -; CDR3 protein: CASSLESTHTQYF
V gene: TRBV7-9; CDR3 length: 17; D gene: TRBD2; CDR3 protein: CASSPQTSGSITDTQYF
V gene: TRBV12-5; CDR3 length: 14; D gene: -; CDR3 protein: CASGLVGVNYGYTF
V gene: TRBV6-2/TRBV6-3; CDR3 length: 13; D gene: -; CDR3 protein: CASSEGRAPEAFF
V gene: TRBV24-1; CDR3 length: 16; D gene: -; CDR3 protein: CATSESRRANTGELFF
V gene: TRBV23-1; CDR3 length: 14; D gene: -; CDR3 protein: CASSRGCGANVLTF
V gene: TRBV3-1; CDR3 length: 15; D gene: -; CDR3 protein: CASTSAASGVYEQYF
V gene: TRBV7-9; CDR3 length: 18; D gene: TRBD1; CDR3 protein: CASSLRAGTGGRCTEAFF
V gene: TRBV5-1; CDR3 length: 11; D gene: -; CDR3 protein: CASSDNYGYTF
V gene: TRBV29-1; CDR3 length: 14; D gene: TRBD2; CDR3 protein: CSVERAGVGGEQFF
V gene: TRBV29-1; CDR3 length: 14; D gene: -; CDR3 protein: CSTTPGLHTDTQYF
V gene: TRBV7-6; CDR3 length: 17; D gene: TRBD1; CDR3 protein: CASSLAARQGAQNEQFF
V gene: TRBV4-2; CDR3 length: 17; D gene: -; CDR3 protein: CASSQAFGGAANEKLFF
V gene: TRBV29-1; CDR3 length: 12; D gene: -; CDR3 protein: CSVAREGDEQYF
V gene: TRBV10-3; CDR3 length: 15; D gene: -; CDR3 protein: CAISESAREEAPQHF
V gene: TRBV2; CDR3 length: 15; D gene: TRBD2; CDR3 protein: CASRGPSGSIDEQFF
V gene: TRBV10-3; CDR3 length: 12; D gene: -; CDR3 protein: CATRDTQETQYF
V gene: TRBV18; CDR3 length: 20; D gene: TRBD1; CDR3 protein: CASSPRTGARLSAQGNTIYF
V gene: TRBV5-1; CDR3 length: 15; D gene: TRBD1; CDR3 protein: CASSLEGQGYYGYTF
V gene: TRBV6-5; CDR3 length: 14; D gene: TRBD1; CDR3 protein: CASRGQGITDTQYF
V gene: TRBV7-2; CDR3 length: 15; D gene: -; CDR3 protein: CASSWDGNSGNTIYF
V gene: TRBV6-5; CDR3 length: 14; D gene: -; CDR3 protein: CASSPPDGSYEQYF
V gene: TRBV6-6; CDR3 length: 14; D gene: -; CDR3 protein: CASSPAGVGTEAFF
V gene: TRBV29-1; CDR3 length: 13; D gene: -; CDR3 protein: CSVAWFLNTEAFF
V gene: TRBV5-5; CDR3 length: 14; D gene: -; CDR3 protein: CASSLDGFTDTQYF
V gene: TRBV7-9; CDR3 length: 12; D gene: -; CDR3 protein: CASSLYNTEAFF
V gene: TRBV7-9; CDR3 length: 14; D gene: -; CDR3 protein: CASSLEANTGELFF
V gene: TRBV30; CDR3 length: 10; D gene: TRBD1; CDR3 protein: CAWDRAEAFF
V gene: TRBV5-1; CDR3 length: 15; D gene: -; CDR3 protein: CASSSGASSYNEQFF
V gene: TRBV20-1; CDR3 length: 12; D gene: TRBD2; CDR3 protein: CSAGGPGNEQFF
V gene: TRBV4-1; CDR3 length: 16; D gene: TRBD1; CDR3 protein: CASSQGNRGRDYGYTF
V gene: TRBV28; CDR3 length: 18; D gene: TRBD1; CDR3 protein: CASSLRPYPGTAIYEQYF
V gene: TRBV6-5; CDR3 length: 14; D gene: TRBD1; CDR3 protein: CASSYSPGQRSAFF